The subject of this entry is one TCR beta chain. Its antigen is as yet unknown. The sequence runs out 3 residues before the end of the CDR3; the remainder is reconstructed from the germline J gene. V lost 2 bases and J lost 3, with 11 bases in between. Per germline, CDR1 MNHNS and CDR2 SASEGT. The CDR3 consists of 15 residues. These data come from a study of T cells in women clearing cervical HPV infection. Regarding the study as a whole: Repertoire richness, not evenness, was significantly elevated in CIN3+ cases versus controls.

Profiled with immunoSEQ multiplex PCR; TCRdb holds only in-frame clones, not every one. This specimen shows over 30,000 clones; the ten leading clones hold approximately 1.5%. The gene calls are TRBV6-1 and TRBJ1-5; tentatively, D is TRBD1 (5 bases). The receptor comes from a woman between 18 and 70 years old with a cervical HPV16 infection that either progressed to CIN3+ or cleared (not recorded which). The sequenced sample was blood buffy coat. CDR3 loop: CASSEYRSLNQPQHF. Partial CDR3 DNA: TGTGCCAGCAGTGAATACAGGAGTCTCAATCAGCCC.